This T cell receptor (beta chain) was retrieved from a study of T cells in Graves' hyperthyroidism and ophthalmopathy. Study details: The initial diagnosis was the point when peripheral blood was collected, ahead of any treatment.

Stable Graves' hyperthyroidism denoted no ophthalmopathy progression over 18 months. These patients, aged 18 to 65, had recently diagnosed hyperthyroidism lasting under 2 months. A remark on this clonotype: Just one base apart from a much larger clone, this may be a read error.

There were TCR beta CDR3 regions amplified from RNA transcripts. HTBI primers were the set used in a first-round RT-PCR of the TCR CDR3. TCRdb called the multiplex PCR reads again in MiXCR, with one record for every CDR3 protein. The sample holds about 570,000 distinct CDR3 sequences; 11% to 15% are singletons and the top ten take about 14%. The CDR3 consists of 15 residues. Germline V CDR1 and CDR2: SGHRS, YFSETQ. Trimming pared 0 bases from V and 0 bases from J, leaving 7 bases between. The source is a woman aged 40-49 years with Graves' hyperthyroidism. Sequencing was done on a sample of blood. J is TRBJ2-1 and V is TRBV5-1, with a weak D call TRBD2 (5 bases). Here the CDR3 DNA reads TGCGCCAGCAGCTTGGGGGAGAACTCCTACAATGAGCAGTTCTTC. This gives the protein CASSLGENSYNEQFF.